Listed here is a single T cell receptor beta chain. No antigen is known for it. Time point here: blood 4 weeks post-SBRT, at nephrectomy. Treatment reported: 15 Gy SBRT to primary tumor, nephrectomy 4 weeks later. Nephrectomy followed 15 Gy stereotactic body radiation by 4 weeks. The patient's renal cell carcinoma had clear cell pathology. Germline lookup yields CDR1 SGHAT and CDR2 FQDESV (reference sequence). The CDR3 runs to 17 residues. Trimming took off 1 base at V and 0 bases at J, with 14 bases between the two ends. The data were obtained in a study of radiation and T cells in renal cell carcinoma. Using immunoSEQ multiplex PCR, the repertoire was profiled, and TCRdb retains in-frame clones only, with some absent. The data hold around 94,000 clones, with approximately 86% observed a single time. Study-wide points: From baseline, blood top tumor clonotypes peaked at 2 weeks post-radiation.

The gene calls are TRBV11-1 and TRBJ2-3; D is perhaps TRBD2 (6 bases). The sample in question was blood, obtained from a patient whose treatment included radiotherapy and nephrectomy. The TCR comes from a man in his fifties with renal cell carcinoma. CDR3 DNA: TGTGCCAGCAGCTTAGGGCTAGCGCTACCCAGCACAGATACGCAGTATTTT. Translated: CASSLGLALPSTDTQYF. Complete variable domain (other parts from reference TRBV11-1 and TRBJ2-3): EAEVAQSPRYKITEKSQAVAFWCDPISGHATLYWYRQILGQGPELLVQFQDESVVDDSQLPKDRFSAERLKGVDSTLKIQPAELGDSAMYLCASSLGLALPSTDTQYFGPGTRLTVL.